These 13 T cell receptor beta chains were sequenced from one sample in a study of T cell repertoires in cytomegalovirus infection. These receptors are not linked to any known antigen. Via MiXCR, TCRdb re-called the reads, giving one row per CDR3 protein. The sample has 750,000 to 900,000 distinct CDR3 sequences, 25% to 30% seen once. Here the sequenced sample was cultured CD8+ T cells from PBMCs, taken from culture after CMV antigen stimulation. The source of these receptors is a human donor in good health (CMV status not recorded). Some clones in this sample may be carry-over from other donors' samples.

This clonotype was found many times. The chain is built from TRBV7-9 and TRBJ2-7; tentatively, D is TRBD2 (5 bases). Trimming stripped 8 bases from V and 5 bases from J, with 13 bases between. The CDR3 loop spans 12 amino acids. Per germline, CDR1 SEHNR and CDR2 FQNEAQ (reference sequence). CDR3 bases: TGTGCCAGCGCAAGTATCGGGGACGAGCAGTACGTC. Residues: CASASIGDEQYV.

The table lists this clonotype with a few counts. V is TRBV12-3 or TRBV12-4 and J is TRBJ1-2; TRBD1 matches at 8 bases. The trim removed 5 bases at V and 3 bases at J, leaving 8 bases unmatched. The length of the CDR3 is 15 residues. The CDR3 loop is CASSPGQGLYYGYTF. CDR3 nucleotide sequence: TGTGCCAGCAGTCCCGGACAGGGTCTTTACTATGGCTACACCTTC.

This clonotype was counted many times. CDR3 residues: CASSTSRPGANVLTF. The DNA of the CDR3 is TGTGCCAGCAGTACGAGCAGGCCGGGGGCCAACGTCCTGACTTTC. V usage is TRBV6-2 or TRBV6-3 and J usage is TRBJ2-6; no clear D gene. This CDR3 spans 15 amino acids. The V end lost 5 bases, the J end lost 4 bases, and 12 bases lay between the germline ends. Germline lookup yields CDR1 MNHEY and CDR2 SVGEGT.

This chain links TRBV4-1 with TRBJ2-3, with TRBD2 identical over 10 bases. CDR3 length: 17 amino acids. V trimming: 2 bases; J trimming: 2 bases; junction bases outside the gene matches: 7. In germline, CDR1 is MGHRA, CDR2 YSYEKL. CDR3 sequence: CASSQWASGGPTDTQYF. The CDR3 DNA reads TGCGCCAGCAGCCAATGGGCTAGCGGGGGCCCCACAGATACGCAGTATTTT.

The chain carries TRBV19 and TRBJ2-3; no firm D call. The germline CDR1 and CDR2 sequences are LNHDA and SQIVND (reference sequence). Between the trimmed V and J ends, which lost 1 base and 2 bases, there was a span of 25 bases. CDR3 length: 20 amino acids. This chain's CDR3 is CASSIASDGPLNFATDTQYF. Here the CDR3 DNA reads TGTGCCAGTAGTATAGCATCTGACGGACCGCTGAACTTCGCCACAGATACGCAGTATTTT.

A few counts support this clonotype. The chain couples TRBV7-8 to TRBJ2-7; D is perhaps TRBD1 (6 bases). This CDR3 region has 11 residues. Germline CDR1 and CDR2: SGHVS and FQNEAQ. The CDR3: CASSLGGLEAV. The CDR3 coding sequence is TGTGCCAGCAGCTTAGGGGGGCTGGAGGCGGTC.

The sample holds many counts of this clonotype. The chain joins TRBV7-2 to TRBJ2-2; D remains ambiguous. Trimming cost V 0 bases and J 7 bases, with 15 bases left between them. The length of the CDR3 is 16 residues. Germline V lookup: CDR1 SGHTA, CDR2 FQGNSA. CDR3 DNA sequence: TGTGCCAGCAGCTTAGCGATTCCGGCCAATAACGGGGAGCTGTTTTTT. Translation gives CASSLAIPANNGELFF.

The rearrangement links TRBV5-4 to TRBJ1-1; possibly TRBD1 for D (5 bases). The CDR3 has 13 residues. V was pared by 3 bases and J by 10 bases, with 16 bases between. Germline V CDR1 and CDR2: SGHNT, YYREEE (reference sequence). In DNA form, the CDR3 reads TGTGCCAGCAGCTGGATGGGGGGAGAGGGAGCTTTCTTT. Translated: CASSWMGGEGAFF.

The chain joins TRBV6-1 to TRBJ2-2, with D perhaps matching TRBD2 (5 bases). The germline CDR1 and CDR2 sequences are MNHNS and SASEGT. This CDR3 spans 15 amino acids. Trimming left V 3 bases short and J 7 bases short, with 15 bases between. CDR3 bases: TGTGCCAGCAGTGAGAGGGTGGGGAAAAGCGGGGAGCTGTTTTTT. It translates to CASSERVGKSGELFF.

The chain combines TRBV7-3 with TRBJ2-2; weak D call: TRBD1 (5 bases). V was trimmed by 2 bases and J by 4 bases, leaving 8 bases between them. The V gene's germline CDR1 is SGHTA and CDR2 FQGTGA. The CDR3 totals 14 residues. The CDR3 region has the DNA TGTGCCAGCAGCTTATTTGACAGCACCGGGGAGCTGTTTTTT. Protein sequence: CASSLFDSTGELFF. The entire variable domain, with the rest obtained from reference TRBV7-3 and TRBJ2-2, is as follows: GAGVSQTPSNKVTEKGKYVELRCDPISGHTALYWYRQSLGQGPEFLIYFQGTGAADDSGLPNDRFFAVRPEGSVSTLKIQRTERGDSAVYLCASSLFDSTGELFFGEGSRLTVL.

The rearrangement joins TRBV7-2 to TRBJ1-3, with TRBD1 as a possible D gene (6 bases). This CDR3 is built from 14 residues. Deletions cut 6 bases from V and 2 bases from J, with 11 bases between. Per germline, CDR1 SGHTA and CDR2 FQGNSA. The CDR3 nucleotides read TGTGCCAGCAGGGGAGGGGGGGCTGGAAACACCATATATTTT. Its protein product is CASRGGGAGNTIYF.

The chain couples TRBV2 to TRBJ2-7; D remains unclear. The germline V gene has CDR1 SNHLY and CDR2 FYNNEI. Trimming took off 3 bases at V and 7 bases at J, with 16 bases between the two ends. CDR3 length: 14 amino acids. CDR3 loop: CASSDWAMVWEQYV. CDR3 coding DNA: TGTGCCAGCAGTGATTGGGCAATGGTATGGGAGCAGTACGTC.

This clonotype came up many times. The rearrangement joins TRBV5-4 to TRBJ2-3; 10 bases are a match to TRBD1. This CDR3 region has 16 residues. After removal of 4 bases from V and 3 bases from J, the junction contained 8 bases not matched to a gene. The V gene's germline CDR1 is SGHNT and CDR2 YYREEE (reference sequence). CDR3 sequence (DNA): TGTGCCAGCAGCCCGGGACAGGGGCCGGTGACAGATACGCAGTATTTT. Amino acids: CASSPGQGPVTDTQYF.